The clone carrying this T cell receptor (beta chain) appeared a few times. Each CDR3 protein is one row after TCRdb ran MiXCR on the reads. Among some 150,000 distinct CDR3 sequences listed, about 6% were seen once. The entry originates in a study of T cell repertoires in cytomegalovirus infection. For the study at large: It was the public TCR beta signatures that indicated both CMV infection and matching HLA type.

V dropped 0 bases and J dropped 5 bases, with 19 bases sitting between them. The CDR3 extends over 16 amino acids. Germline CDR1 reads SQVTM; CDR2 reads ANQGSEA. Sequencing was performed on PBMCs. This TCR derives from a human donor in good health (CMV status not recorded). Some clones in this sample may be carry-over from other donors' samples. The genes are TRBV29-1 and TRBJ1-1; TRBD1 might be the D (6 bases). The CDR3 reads CSVEDLGGQFGTEAFF. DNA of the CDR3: TGCAGCGTTGAAGATCTAGGGGGTCAGTTCGGGACTGAAGCTTTCTTT.